Sequencing of this TCR beta chain was carried out in a study of CD8 T cells in Susac syndrome. Reverse transcription of roughly 0.5 to 1 ug RNA used random hexamers. TCRdb independently ran MiXCR on the immunoSEQ multiplex PCR reads; one entry per CDR3 protein. There are 90,000 to 150,000 distinct CDR3 sequences in the sample; approximately 90% occur only once, and about 0.11% lies in the top ten. Per germline, CDR1 LNHNV and CDR2 YYDKDF (reference sequence). The V and J ends lost 5 bases and 2 bases respectively, with 9 bases between them. The CDR3 consists of 13 residues. Negative isolation was used for CD8+ and CD4+ T cells and FACS enrichment for TEMRA cells.

This clonotype was sampled from a human donor in good health. The chain recombines TRBV15 with TRBJ1-2; D unclear. What was sequenced was CD8+ T cells from PBMCs. The CDR3 reads CATSSRGNYGYTF. CDR3 coding DNA: TGTGCCACCAGCTCCCGCGGGAACTATGGCTACACCTTC.